The 27 T cell receptor beta chains below all came from one sample that was sequenced in a study of T cells in Graves' hyperthyroidism and ophthalmopathy. What was amplified from RNA transcripts were TCR beta CDR3 regions. With the HTBI primer set, the TCR CDR3 went through a first round of RT-PCR. TCRdb recomputed calls from the multiplex PCR reads with MiXCR, one row per CDR3 protein. The sample holds 470,000 or so distinct CDR3 sequences; around 21% are singletons and the top ten take 26%. Sequenced input: blood. These receptors originate from a man aged 18 to 29 with Graves' hyperthyroidism.

This clonotype has ten or more counts. The chain employs TRBV19 and TRBJ1-2; TRBD1 aligns across 10 bases. The CDR3 totals 14 residues. CDR1 and CDR2 (germline): LNHDA, SQIVND (reference sequence). V lost 5 bases to trimming and J lost 8 bases; unmatched junction nucleotides: 8. CDR3 protein: CASSPSRDRGGYTF. In DNA form, the CDR3 reads TGTGCCAGTAGTCCCTCCCGGGACAGGGGCGGCTACACCTTC.

The V gene is TRBV5-1, the J gene TRBJ2-5; D is unclear. CDR3 size: 13 residues. Germline-derived CDR1 and CDR2 are SGHRS and YFSETQ. V lost 0 bases, J lost 4 bases, and 7 bases lay in between. DNA for the CDR3: TGCGCCAGCAGCTTGGCAGTTGTAGAGACCCAGTACTTC. The encoded protein is CASSLAVVETQYF. Full variable domain (outside the CDR3, taken from reference TRBV5-1 and TRBJ2-5): KAGVTQTPRYLIKTRGQQVTLSCSPISGHRSVSWYQQTPGQGLQFLFEYFSETQRNKGNFPGRFSGRQFSNSRSEMNVSTLELGDSALYLCASSLAVVETQYFGPGTRLLVL.

This chain joins TRBV18 and TRBJ1-5; 7 positions agree with TRBD1. The CDR3 runs 15 residues. CDR1 is KGHSH, CDR2 LQKENI, per germline. With V trimmed by 2 bases and J by 9 bases, 10 bases remained unmatched. CDR3 sequence (DNA): TGTGCCAGCTCACCAGAGACAGGGATGGATCGGCCCCAGCATTTT. Residues: CASSPETGMDRPQHF.

In its sample, this clonotype was seen many times. V is TRBV12-3 or TRBV12-4 and J is TRBJ1-5; D is uncertain. This CDR3 comprises 13 residues. V gave up 1 base and J gave up 13 bases, with 14 bases separating them. The CDR3 loop is CASSLGAVQRQHF. Written as DNA, the CDR3 is TGTGCCAGCAGTTTAGGGGCAGTCCAAAGGCAGCATTTT.

This clonotype showed up many times. The chain joins TRBV28 to TRBJ1-1, with 7 bases matching TRBD1. The ends lost 5 bases at V and 4 bases at J; junction bases unmatched: 10. The CDR3 is 15 amino acids. Germline V gives CDR1 MDHEN, CDR2 SYDVKM. The CDR3 protein is CASSGSQGSATEAFF. The CDR3 bases are TGTGCCAGCAGTGGATCACAGGGGAGCGCCACTGAAGCTTTCTTT.

The CDR3 DNA reads TGTGCCAGCAGTGGCTTTAGGACCTCCTACGAGCAGTACTTC. It encodes CASSGFRTSYEQYF. The chain has TRBV12-3 or TRBV12-4 and TRBJ2-7; the D is unclear. There are 14 residues in the CDR3. Trimming removed 5 bases from V and 0 bases from J, with 11 bases in between.

Of note for this clonotype: A junction boundary mismatches the germline segment, possibly from a read error. This chain joins TRBV7-2 and TRBJ2-5; 10 bases map to TRBD2. The germline gives CDR1 SGHTA, CDR2 FQGNSA. The CDR3 runs to 14 residues. The CDR3, as DNA: TGTGCCAGCAGCCCTAGCGGGAGCGTTGAGACCCAGTGCTTC. As protein: CASSPSGSVETQCF.

The chain employs TRBV20-1 and TRBJ2-5; D perhaps matches TRBD1 (6 bases). The length of the CDR3 is 13 residues. Germline loops: CDR1 DFQATT, CDR2 SNEGSKA (reference sequence). Trimming stripped 6 bases from V and 7 bases from J, with 18 bases between. The CDR3 nucleotides read TGCAGTGCCTGGACAGCTGAGGGTGGGACCCAGTACTTC. Translation: CSAWTAEGGTQYF.

This clonotype was seen ten or more times. The rearrangement links TRBV19 to TRBJ1-5; no clear D. Germline lookup yields CDR1 LNHDA and CDR2 SQIVND (reference sequence). V gave up 5 bases and J gave up 0 bases, with 14 bases separating them. This CDR3 is 16 amino acids long. The CDR3 region is CASSVPDRGSNQPQHF. CDR3 DNA sequence: TGTGCCAGTAGTGTCCCGGACCGTGGTAGCAATCAGCCCCAGCATTTT.

This clonotype was seen ten or more times. The V gene is TRBV11-2, the J gene TRBJ2-5, with 10 bases that match TRBD2. The CDR3 consists of 16 residues. Trimming cost V 5 bases and J 3 bases; bases outside gene matches: 9. Germline values: CDR1 SGHAT, CDR2 FQNNGV. CDR3 DNA sequence: TGTGCCAGCAGCCCCACCCTAGCGGGGGTGGAAGAGACCCAGTACTTC. It yields the protein CASSPTLAGVEETQYF.

This clonotype came up many times. The genes are TRBV30 and TRBJ1-2; maybe TRBD1 (5 bases). The germline CDR1 and CDR2 sequences are GTSNPN and SVGIG (reference sequence). V lost 3 bases and J 3 bases, leaving 17 bases between the germline ends. The CDR3 consists of 15 residues. CDR3 nucleotides: TGTGCCTGGAGCCCCGAAGGGGCGCAGTACTATGGCTACACCTTC. Its protein product is CAWSPEGAQYYGYTF.

This clonotype has a count of ten or more. The chain employs TRBV20-1 and TRBJ1-5; 7 nucleotides align to TRBD1. In germline, CDR1 is DFQATT, CDR2 SNEGSKA (reference sequence). CDR3 length: 11 residues. Losses at the gene ends were 2 bases for V and 10 bases for J; bases not matched to a gene: 2. The CDR3 loop is CSARRTGPQHF. CDR3 nucleotide sequence: TGCAGTGCTAGAAGGACAGGACCCCAGCATTTT.

This clonotype showed up many times. V usage is TRBV15 and J usage is TRBJ1-5; D might be TRBD1 (6 bases). The V end lost 8 bases, the J end lost 8 bases, and 25 bases lay between the germline ends. Germline V gene data show CDR1 as LNHNV and CDR2 as YYDKDF (reference sequence). This CDR3 has 16 amino acids. The CDR3 DNA reads TGTGCCACCCTCCTAAACAAGACAGGCGGGTTGAAGCCCCAGCATTTT. Translation gives CATLLNKTGGLKPQHF.

This clonotype was detected many times. At one end the junction does not follow the germline gene, possibly because of a read error. This sequence joins TRBV14 and TRBJ2-5, with D maybe TRBD2 (5 bases). The V gene's germline CDR1 is SGHDN and CDR2 FVKESK. The CDR3 is made up of 13 amino acids. CDR3 protein: CASSPGLGETQDF. CDR3 coding DNA: TGTGCCAGCAGCCCCGGGCTTGGGGAGACCCAGGACTTC. The complete variable domain, with remaining parts taken from reference TRBV14 and TRBJ2-5, reads EAGVTQFPSHSVIEKGQTVTLRCDPISGHDNLYWYRRVMGKEIKFLLHFVKESKQDESGMPNNRFLAERTGGTYSTLKVQPAELEDSGVYFCASSPGLGETQDFGPGTRLLVL.

J is TRBJ1-1 and V is TRBV3-1, with no clear D. The CDR3 runs 15 residues. The V and J ends lost 0 bases and 4 bases respectively, with 12 bases between them. Germline CDR1 is LGHDT and CDR2 is YNNKEL (reference sequence). CDR3 nucleotide sequence: TGTGCCAGCAGCCAAGATAAGGAGTTGGGCACTGAAGCTTTCTTT. Translating it yields CASSQDKELGTEAFF. Using reference TRBV3-1 and TRBJ1-1 for the parts outside the CDR3, the full variable domain is DTAVSQTPKYLVTQMGNDKSIKCEQNLGHDTMYWYKQDSKKFLKIMFSYNNKELIINETVPNRFSPKSPDKAHLNLHINSLELGDSAVYFCASSQDKELGTEAFFGQGTRLTVV.

This clonotype came up many times. V is TRBV4-1 and J is TRBJ2-5; D perhaps matches TRBD2 (6 bases). Germline V gives CDR1 MGHRA, CDR2 YSYEKL. The length of the CDR3 is 13 residues. V was cut by 3 bases and J by 2 bases, with 7 bases left in between. In nucleotides, the CDR3 is TGCGCCAGCAGCCAGGGACTTCAAGAGACCCAGTACTTC. Protein: CASSQGLQETQYF.

In its sample, this clonotype was seen many times. The V gene is TRBV2, the J gene TRBJ1-2; D may be TRBD1 (6 bases). Germline CDR1 and CDR2: SNHLY and FYNNEI. The CDR3 length is 14 residues. V lost 2 bases to trimming and J lost 7 bases, with 14 bases between them. This CDR3 is CASSETPQGRGYTF. The CDR3 DNA reads TGTGCCAGCAGTGAAACCCCACAGGGACGTGGCTACACCTTC.

This clonotype was counted many times. The chain couples TRBV6-5 to TRBJ1-1; D is unresolved. V was cut by 5 bases and J by 1 base, with 8 bases left in between. Germline CDR1 is MNHEY and CDR2 is SVGAGI. The CDR3 is made up of 13 amino acids. The CDR3 nucleotides read TGTGCCAGCAGTAACAAGGCGAACACTGAAGCTTTCTTT. It translates to CASSNKANTEAFF.

This clonotype was picked up many times. The chain recombines TRBV6-1 with TRBJ2-4, with D possibly being TRBD1 (6 bases). This CDR3 contains 15 residues. Trimming took off 3 bases at V and 4 bases at J, with 13 bases between the two ends. Per germline, CDR1 MNHNS and CDR2 SASEGT. The CDR3 spells CASSDAWDIKNIQYF. CDR3 nucleotides: TGTGCCAGCAGTGATGCGTGGGACATTAAAAACATTCAGTACTTC.

In nucleotides, the CDR3 is TGTGCCAGTAGTATAGGGTCCGCCAAAAACATTCAGTACTTC. This gives the protein CASSIGSAKNIQYF. The chain carries TRBV19 and TRBJ2-4; no firm D call. CDR3 size: 14 residues. Trimming cost V 1 base and J 1 base, with 5 bases left between them. CDR1 is LNHDA, CDR2 SQIVND, per germline (reference sequence).

The table lists this clonotype with a few counts. The chain has TRBV3-1 and TRBJ1-2; D may be TRBD1 (5 bases). This CDR3 has 17 residues. The germline V and J ends were trimmed by 4 bases and 9 bases, with 27 bases remaining between them. Germline CDR1 reads LGHDT; CDR2 reads YNNKEL (reference sequence). The CDR3 coding sequence is TGTGCCAGCAGCCGGTATGGTCCTGGTCGAAGGGGCGTGCGCTACACCTTC. Protein sequence: CASSRYGPGRRGVRYTF.

In its sample, this clonotype was seen once. The genes are TRBV12-5 and TRBJ1-2; D uncertain. The germline gives CDR1 LGHNT, CDR2 FRNRAP. Trimming pared 5 bases from V and 6 bases from J, leaving 16 bases between. The CDR3 has 14 amino acids. CDR3 sequence: CASGIPTAWHGYTF. The CDR3, as DNA: TGTGCTAGTGGTATCCCGACCGCGTGGCATGGCTACACCTTC.

The sample holds many counts of this clonotype. The rearrangement links TRBV6-5 to TRBJ2-4, with D perhaps TRBD1 (5 bases). Deletions cut 3 bases from V and 0 bases from J, with 12 bases between. Germline-derived CDR1 and CDR2 are MNHEY and SVGAGI. The CDR3 has 16 amino acids. In DNA form, the CDR3 reads TGTGCCAGCAGTTATTACCTCGACAGAGCCAAAAACATTCAGTACTTC. It codes for CASSYYLDRAKNIQYF.

This clonotype was counted ten times or more. V is TRBV6-5 and J is TRBJ1-2; D uncertain. V lost 5 bases, J lost 1 base, and 11 bases lay in between. The CDR3 consists of 14 residues. In germline, CDR1 is MNHEY, CDR2 SVGAGI. This CDR3 reads CASSTHASNYGYTF. In DNA form, the CDR3 reads TGTGCCAGCAGTACCCACGCAAGTAACTATGGCTACACCTTC.

This clonotype has ten or more counts. The genes are TRBV4-2 and TRBJ2-7; 7 bases agree with TRBD2. After removal of 0 bases from V and 0 bases from J, the junction contained 5 bases not matched to a gene. The CDR3 loop spans 16 amino acids. The germline gives CDR1 LGHNA, CDR2 YNFKEQ. CDR3 DNA: TGTGCCAGCAGCCAAGATTGGGGGGGTAGCTCCTACGAGCAGTACTTC. It is translated as CASSQDWGGSSYEQYF.

This chain links TRBV6-5 with TRBJ1-2; 8 bases fit TRBD1. Trimming cost V 2 bases and J 6 bases; bases outside gene matches: 11. Germline CDR1 MNHEY, CDR2 SVGAGI. CDR3 length: 16 amino acids. The DNA for the CDR3 is TGTGCCAGCAGTTACCCTATGTCAGGGGGCGATGATGGCTACACCTTC. Its protein product is CASSYPMSGGDDGYTF.

This clonotype was observed many times. In DNA, the CDR3 is TGTGCCAGCAGCGGTTCTAGGGTCACTGAAGCTTTCTTT. It codes for CASSGSRVTEAFF. This sequence joins TRBV7-8 and TRBJ1-1; D is ambiguous. CDR1 and CDR2 from the germline V gene are SGHVS and FQNEAQ. The V end was cut by 5 bases, the J end by 4 bases, with 11 bases between. The CDR3 extends over 13 amino acids. Full variable domain (missing parts from reference TRBV7-8 and TRBJ1-1): GAGVSQSPRYKVAKRGQDVALRCDPISGHVSLFWYQQALGQGPEFLTYFQNEAQLDKSGLPSDRFFAERPEGSVSTLKIQRTQQEDSAVYLCASSGSRVTEAFFGQGTRLTVV.